This TCR beta chain was recovered during a study of T cell repertoires in aging, cancer and after chemotherapy. At the level of the study: Donors were grouped into six age bands spanning 30 or younger through 70 or older. Chronic lymphocytic leukemia patients on fludarabine- or bendamustine-based regimens gave paired samples before and after chemotherapy.

Germline V lookup: CDR1 MNHEY, CDR2 SVGEGT. This CDR3 spans 18 amino acids. V shed 5 bases, J shed 2 bases, and the junction held 11 bases outside the gene matches. TRB rearrangements spanning V, D and J were amplified using mixed TRB-A/B primers. TCRdb reprocessed the multiplex PCR reads with MiXCR, giving one entry per CDR3 protein. The table shows 6,500 or so distinct CDR3 sequences, with less than 40% occurring only once. The template was genomic DNA from peripheral blood, not RNA. The source of this sequence is a human donor with a blood cancer. The sample comprised blood. The chain couples TRBV6-2 or TRBV6-3 to TRBJ2-3; 12 nucleotides align to TRBD2. The CDR3: CASSKNRLAGAYTDTQYF. CDR3 in DNA: TGTGCCAGCAGTAAAAACAGACTAGCGGGGGCATACACAGATACGCAGTATTTT.